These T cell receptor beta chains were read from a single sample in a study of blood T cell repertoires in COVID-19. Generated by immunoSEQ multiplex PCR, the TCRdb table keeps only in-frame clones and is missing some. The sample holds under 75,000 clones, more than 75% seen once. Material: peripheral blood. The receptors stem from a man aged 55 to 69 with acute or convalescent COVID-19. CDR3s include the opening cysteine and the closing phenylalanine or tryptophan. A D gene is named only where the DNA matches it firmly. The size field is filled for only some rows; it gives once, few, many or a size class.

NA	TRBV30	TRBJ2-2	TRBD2	CAWSGGLVGTGELFF	TGTGCCTGGAGTGGGGGACTAGTCGGCACCGGGGAGCTGTTTTTT
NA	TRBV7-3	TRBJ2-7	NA	CASSPLGGQLEEQYF	TGTGCCAGCAGCCCTCTCGGGGGGCAGCTGGAGGAGCAGTACTTC
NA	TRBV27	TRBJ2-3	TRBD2	CASTRRGGTDTQYF	TGTGCCAGCACGCGCCGGGGGGGCACAGATACGCAGTATTTT
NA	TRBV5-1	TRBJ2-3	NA	CASSLDSGSTDTQYF	TGCGCCAGCAGCTTGGATAGCGGTAGCACAGATACGCAGTATTTT
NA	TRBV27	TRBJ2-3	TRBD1	CASSPLDRTDTQYF	TGTGCCAGCAGTCCCCTGGACAGGACAGATACGCAGTATTTT
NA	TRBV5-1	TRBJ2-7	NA	CASSLVGGGAYEQYF	TGCGCCAGCAGCTTGGTGGGAGGGGGGGCTTACGAGCAGTACTTC
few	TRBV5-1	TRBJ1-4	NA	CASSLGRGTNEKLFF	TGCGCCAGCAGCTTGGGGAGAGGAACTAATGAAAAACTGTTTTTT
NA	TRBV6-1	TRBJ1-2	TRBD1	CASSDLRGTGGDYGYTF	TGTGCCAGCAGTGACCTCAGGGGGACAGGGGGCGACTATGGCTACACCTTC
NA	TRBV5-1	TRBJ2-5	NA	CASSYEGGETQYF	TGCGCCAGCAGCTACGAGGGAGGAGAGACCCAGTACTTC
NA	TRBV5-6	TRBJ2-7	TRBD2	CASSLVGGGYEQYF	TGTGCCAGCAGCTTGGTGGGCGGGGGTTACGAGCAGTACTTC
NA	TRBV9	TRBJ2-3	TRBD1	CASSLRMGQGTDTQYF	TGTGCCAGCAGCCTTAGAATGGGACAGGGTACAGATACGCAGTATTTT
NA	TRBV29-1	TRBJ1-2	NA	CSVTGDPGVGYTF	TGCAGCGTGACGGGGGATCCCGGGGTGGGCTACACCTTC
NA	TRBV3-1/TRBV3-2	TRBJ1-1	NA	CASSAKGVTEAFF	TGTGCCAGCAGCGCGAAAGGGGTCACTGAAGCTTTCTTT
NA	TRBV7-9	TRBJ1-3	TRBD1	CASSRGDRSGNTIYF	TGTGCCAGCAGCAGGGGGGACAGATCTGGAAACACCATATATTTT
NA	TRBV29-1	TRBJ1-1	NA	CSVGLGVYTEAFF	TGCAGCGTTGGTTTAGGGGTTTACACTGAAGCTTTCTTT
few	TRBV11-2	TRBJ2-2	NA	CASGPPEATGELFF	TGTGCCAGCGGGCCCCCGGAAGCTACCGGGGAGCTGTTTTTT
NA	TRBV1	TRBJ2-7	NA	CTSSQDQGDKSYEQYF	TGCACCAGCAGCCAAGATCAAGGGGACAAGTCCTACGAGCAGTACTTC